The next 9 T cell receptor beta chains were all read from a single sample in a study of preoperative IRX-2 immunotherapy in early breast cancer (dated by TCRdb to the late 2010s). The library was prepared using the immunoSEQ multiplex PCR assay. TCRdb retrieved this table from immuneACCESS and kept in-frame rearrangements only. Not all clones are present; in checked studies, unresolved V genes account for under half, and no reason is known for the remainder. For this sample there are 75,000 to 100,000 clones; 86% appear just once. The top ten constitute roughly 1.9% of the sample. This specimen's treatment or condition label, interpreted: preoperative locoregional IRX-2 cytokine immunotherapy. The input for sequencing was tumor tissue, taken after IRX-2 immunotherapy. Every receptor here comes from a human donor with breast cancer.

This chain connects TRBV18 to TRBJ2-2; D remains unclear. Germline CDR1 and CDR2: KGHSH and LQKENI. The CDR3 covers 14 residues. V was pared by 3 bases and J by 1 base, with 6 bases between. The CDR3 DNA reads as TGTGCCAGCTCACCGGCAGGGAACACCGGGGAGCTGTTTTTT. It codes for CASSPAGNTGELFF.

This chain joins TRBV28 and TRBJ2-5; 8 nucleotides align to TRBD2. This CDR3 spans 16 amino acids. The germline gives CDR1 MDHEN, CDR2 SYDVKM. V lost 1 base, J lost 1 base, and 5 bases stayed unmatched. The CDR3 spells CASSLYGGDLQETQYF. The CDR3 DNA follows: TGTGCCAGCAGTTTATACGGGGGGGACCTCCAAGAGACCCAGTACTTC.

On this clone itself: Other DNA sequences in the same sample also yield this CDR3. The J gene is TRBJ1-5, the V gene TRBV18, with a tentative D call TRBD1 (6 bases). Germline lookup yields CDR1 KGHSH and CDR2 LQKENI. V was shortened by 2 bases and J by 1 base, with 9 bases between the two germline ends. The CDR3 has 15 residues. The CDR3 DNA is TGTGCCAGCTCACCAGAGGGGGTGAGCAATCAGCCCCAGCATTTT. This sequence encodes CASSPEGVSNQPQHF.

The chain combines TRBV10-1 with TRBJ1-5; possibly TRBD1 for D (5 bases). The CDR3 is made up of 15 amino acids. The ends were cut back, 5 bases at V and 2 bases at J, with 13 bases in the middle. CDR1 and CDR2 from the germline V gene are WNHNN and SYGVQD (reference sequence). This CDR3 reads CASSTPGPRNQPQHF. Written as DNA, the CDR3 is TGCGCCAGCAGTACACCGGGACCTCGCAATCAGCCCCAGCATTTT.

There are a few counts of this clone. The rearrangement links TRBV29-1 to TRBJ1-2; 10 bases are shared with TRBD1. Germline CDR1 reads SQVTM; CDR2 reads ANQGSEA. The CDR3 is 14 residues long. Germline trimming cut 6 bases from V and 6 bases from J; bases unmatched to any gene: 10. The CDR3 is CSVPRPDRGNGYTF. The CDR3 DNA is TGCAGCGTCCCGCGTCCGGACAGGGGGAATGGCTACACCTTC.

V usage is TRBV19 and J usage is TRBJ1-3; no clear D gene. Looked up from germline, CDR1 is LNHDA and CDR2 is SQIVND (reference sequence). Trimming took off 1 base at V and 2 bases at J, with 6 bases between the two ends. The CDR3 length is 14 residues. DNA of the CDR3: TGTGCCAGTAGTATAGGGGCAGCTGGAAACACCATATATTTT. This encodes CASSIGAAGNTIYF. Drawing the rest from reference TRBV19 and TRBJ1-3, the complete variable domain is DGGITQSPKYLFRKEGQNVTLSCEQNLNHDAMYWYRQDPGQGLRLIYYSQIVNDFQKGDIAEGYSVSREKKESFPLTVTSAQKNPTAFYLCASSIGAAGNTIYFGEGSWLTVV.

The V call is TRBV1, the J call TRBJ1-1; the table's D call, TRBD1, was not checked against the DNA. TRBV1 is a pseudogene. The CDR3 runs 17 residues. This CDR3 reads CASSQDTGNTMNTEAFF. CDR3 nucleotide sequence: TGCGCCAGCAGCCAAGATACAGGTAATACCATGAACACTGAAGCTTTCTTT.

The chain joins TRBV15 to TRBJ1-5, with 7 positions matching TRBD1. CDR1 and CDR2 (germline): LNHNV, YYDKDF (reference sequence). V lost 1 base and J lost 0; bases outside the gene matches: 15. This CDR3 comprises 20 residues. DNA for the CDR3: TGTGCCACCAGCAGAGTCTCGACCAGGGGGGGCTTCTATAGCAATCAGCCCCAGCATTTT. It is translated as CATSRVSTRGGFYSNQPQHF.

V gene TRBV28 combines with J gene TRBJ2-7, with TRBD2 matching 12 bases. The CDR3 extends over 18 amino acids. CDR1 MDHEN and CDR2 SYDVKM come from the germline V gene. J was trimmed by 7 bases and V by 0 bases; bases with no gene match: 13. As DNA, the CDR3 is TGTGCCAGCAGTTTATGGGGGGACGGACTAGCGGGACGCGAGGAGCAGTACTTC. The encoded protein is CASSLWGDGLAGREEQYF.